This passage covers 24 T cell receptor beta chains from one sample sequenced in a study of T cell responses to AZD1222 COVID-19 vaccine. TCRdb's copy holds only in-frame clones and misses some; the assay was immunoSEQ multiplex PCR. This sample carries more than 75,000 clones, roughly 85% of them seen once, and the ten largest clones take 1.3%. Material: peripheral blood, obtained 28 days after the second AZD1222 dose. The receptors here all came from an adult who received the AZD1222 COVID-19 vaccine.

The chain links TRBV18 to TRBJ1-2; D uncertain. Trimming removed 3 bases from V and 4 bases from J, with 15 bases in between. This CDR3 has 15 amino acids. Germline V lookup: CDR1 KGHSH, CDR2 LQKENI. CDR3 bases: TGTGCCAGCTCACCCTCCACTAGCAGCAGCTATGGCTACACCTTC. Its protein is CASSPSTSSSYGYTF.

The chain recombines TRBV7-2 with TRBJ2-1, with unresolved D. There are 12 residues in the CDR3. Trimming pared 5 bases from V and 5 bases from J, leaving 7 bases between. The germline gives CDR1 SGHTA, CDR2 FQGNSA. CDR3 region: CASSPTDNEQFF. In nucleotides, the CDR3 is TGTGCCAGCAGCCCGACCGACAATGAGCAGTTCTTC.

CDR3 nucleotides: TGCGCCAGCAGCCAAGATATTAGGCGACCGGTGAACACTGAAGCTTTCTTT. This translates into CASSQDIRRPVNTEAFF. The chain carries TRBV4-1 and TRBJ1-1; D gene unclear. Germline lookup yields CDR1 MGHRA and CDR2 YSYEKL. This CDR3 is 17 amino acids long. V dropped 0 bases and J dropped 0 bases, with 14 bases sitting between them.

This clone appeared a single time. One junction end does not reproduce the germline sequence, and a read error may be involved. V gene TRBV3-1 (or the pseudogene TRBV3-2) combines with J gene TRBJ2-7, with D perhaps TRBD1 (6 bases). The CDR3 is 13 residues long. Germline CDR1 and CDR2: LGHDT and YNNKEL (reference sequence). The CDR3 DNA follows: TGTGCCAGCAGCCAAGATCTGACAGGCCACATAAACTTC. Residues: CASSQDLTGHINF.

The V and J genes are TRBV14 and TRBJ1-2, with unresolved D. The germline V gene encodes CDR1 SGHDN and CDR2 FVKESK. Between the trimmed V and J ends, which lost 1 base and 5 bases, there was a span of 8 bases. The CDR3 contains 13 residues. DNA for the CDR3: TGTGCCAGCAGCCAAGCATACTCGTATGGCTACACCTTC. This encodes CASSQAYSYGYTF.

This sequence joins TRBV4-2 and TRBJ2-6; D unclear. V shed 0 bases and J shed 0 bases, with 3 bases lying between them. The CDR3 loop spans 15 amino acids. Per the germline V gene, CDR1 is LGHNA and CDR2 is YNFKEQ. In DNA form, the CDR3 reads TGTGCCAGCAGCCAAGATAGCTCTGGGGCCAACGTCCTGACTTTC. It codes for CASSQDSSGANVLTF.

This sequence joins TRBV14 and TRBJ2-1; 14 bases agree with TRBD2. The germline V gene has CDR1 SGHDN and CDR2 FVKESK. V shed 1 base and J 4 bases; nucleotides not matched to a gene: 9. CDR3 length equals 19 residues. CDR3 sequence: CASSQGFRWTSGRYNEQFF. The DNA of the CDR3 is TGTGCCAGCAGCCAAGGCTTTCGCTGGACTAGCGGGAGGTACAATGAGCAGTTCTTC.

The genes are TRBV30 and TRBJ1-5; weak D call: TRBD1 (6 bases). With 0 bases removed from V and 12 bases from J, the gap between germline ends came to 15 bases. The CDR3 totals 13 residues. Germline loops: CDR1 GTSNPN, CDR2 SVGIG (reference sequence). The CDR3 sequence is CAWSVVGGRRQHF. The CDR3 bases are TGTGCCTGGAGTGTAGTAGGGGGACGGCGCCAGCATTTT.

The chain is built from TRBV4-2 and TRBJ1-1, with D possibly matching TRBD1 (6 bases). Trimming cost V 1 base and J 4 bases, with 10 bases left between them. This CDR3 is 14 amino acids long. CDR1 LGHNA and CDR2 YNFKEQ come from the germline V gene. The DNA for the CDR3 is TGTGCCAGCAGCCAAGCTCCAGGGGCCACTGAAGCTTTCTTT. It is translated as CASSQAPGATEAFF.

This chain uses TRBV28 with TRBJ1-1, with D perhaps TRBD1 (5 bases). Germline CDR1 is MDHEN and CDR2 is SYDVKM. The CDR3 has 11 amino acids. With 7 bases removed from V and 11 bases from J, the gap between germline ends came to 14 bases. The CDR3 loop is CASTNQGLAFF. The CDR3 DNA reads TGTGCCAGCACCAACCAGGGTCTGGCTTTCTTT.

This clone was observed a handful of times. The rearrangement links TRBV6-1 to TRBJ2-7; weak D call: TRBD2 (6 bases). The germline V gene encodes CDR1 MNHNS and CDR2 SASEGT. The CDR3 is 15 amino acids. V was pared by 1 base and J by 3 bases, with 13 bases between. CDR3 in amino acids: CASSEGGGLIYEQYF. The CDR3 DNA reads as TGTGCCAGCAGTGAAGGGGGAGGCCTTATCTACGAGCAGTACTTC.

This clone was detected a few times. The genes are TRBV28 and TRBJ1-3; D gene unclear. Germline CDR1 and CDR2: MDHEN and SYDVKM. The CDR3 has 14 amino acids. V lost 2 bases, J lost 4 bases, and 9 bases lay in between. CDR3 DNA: TGTGCCAGCAGTTTAGGAGGGTTCGGAAACACCATATATTTT. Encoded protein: CASSLGGFGNTIYF. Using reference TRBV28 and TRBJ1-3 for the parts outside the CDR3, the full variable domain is DVKVTQSSRYLVKRTGEKVFLECVQDMDHENMFWYRQDPGLGLRLIYFSYDVKMKEKGDIPEGYSVSREKKERFSLILESASTNQTSMYLCASSLGGFGNTIYFGEGSWLTVV.

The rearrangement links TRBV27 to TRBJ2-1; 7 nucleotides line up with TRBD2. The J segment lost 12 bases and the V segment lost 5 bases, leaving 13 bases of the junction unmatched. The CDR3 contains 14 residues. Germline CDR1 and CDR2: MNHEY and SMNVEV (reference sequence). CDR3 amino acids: CASSRSTSRRVQFF. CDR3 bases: TGTGCCAGCAGTAGATCGACTAGCAGGCGGGTGCAGTTCTTC.

In DNA, the CDR3 is TGTGCCAGCAGTCCAGAAGGTCCTATTGAAAAACTGTTTTTT. Protein product: CASSPEGPIEKLFF. The chain has TRBV28 and TRBJ1-4; D not certain. CDR3 length: 14 residues. V lost 5 bases to trimming and J lost 7 bases, with 14 bases between them. Germline loops: CDR1 MDHEN, CDR2 SYDVKM.

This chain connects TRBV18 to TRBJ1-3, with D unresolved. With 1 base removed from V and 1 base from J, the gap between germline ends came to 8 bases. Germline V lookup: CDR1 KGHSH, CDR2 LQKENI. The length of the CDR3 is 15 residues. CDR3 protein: CASSPQVGSGNTIYF. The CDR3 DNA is TGTGCCAGCTCACCACAAGTGGGGTCTGGAAACACCATATATTTT.

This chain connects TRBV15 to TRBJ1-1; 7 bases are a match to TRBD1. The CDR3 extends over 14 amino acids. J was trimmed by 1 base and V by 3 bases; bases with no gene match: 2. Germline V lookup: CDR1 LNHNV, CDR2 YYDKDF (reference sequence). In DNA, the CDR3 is TGTGCCACCAGCAGGCGGACAGGGAACACTGAAGCTTTCTTT. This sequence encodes CATSRRTGNTEAFF.

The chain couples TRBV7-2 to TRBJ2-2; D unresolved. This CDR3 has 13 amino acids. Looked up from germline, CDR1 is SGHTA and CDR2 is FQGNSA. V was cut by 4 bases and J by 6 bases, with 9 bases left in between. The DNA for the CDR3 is TGTGCCAGCAGCTCAACTCCGTCCGGGGAGCTGTTTTTT. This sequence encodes CASSSTPSGELFF.

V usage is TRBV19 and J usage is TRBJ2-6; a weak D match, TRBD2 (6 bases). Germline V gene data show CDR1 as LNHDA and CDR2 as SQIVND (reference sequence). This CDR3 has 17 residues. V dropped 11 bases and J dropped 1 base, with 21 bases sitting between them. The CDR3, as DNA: TGTGCCCTCGCGGGACTGACCCGGGGGTCTGGGGCCAACGTCCTGACTTTC. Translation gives CALAGLTRGSGANVLTF.

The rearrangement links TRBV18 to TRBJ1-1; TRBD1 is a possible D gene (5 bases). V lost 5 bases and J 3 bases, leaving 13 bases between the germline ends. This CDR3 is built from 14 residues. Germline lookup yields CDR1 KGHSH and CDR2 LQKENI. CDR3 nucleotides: TGTGCCAGCTCAATAGGAGGGGCTGACACTGAAGCTTTCTTT. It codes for CASSIGGADTEAFF.

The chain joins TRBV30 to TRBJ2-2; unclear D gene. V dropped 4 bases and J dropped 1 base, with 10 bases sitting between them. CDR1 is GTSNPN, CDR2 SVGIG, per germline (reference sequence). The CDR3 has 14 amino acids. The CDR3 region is CAWTRSGNTGELFF. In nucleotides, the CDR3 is TGTGCCTGGACCCGGTCAGGGAACACCGGGGAGCTGTTTTTT.

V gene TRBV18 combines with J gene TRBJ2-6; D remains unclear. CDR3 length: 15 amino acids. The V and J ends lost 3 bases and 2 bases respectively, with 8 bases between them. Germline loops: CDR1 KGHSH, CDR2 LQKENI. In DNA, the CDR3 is TGTGCCAGCTCACCCCTGTCCCCTGGGGCCAACGTCCTGACTTTC. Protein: CASSPLSPGANVLTF.

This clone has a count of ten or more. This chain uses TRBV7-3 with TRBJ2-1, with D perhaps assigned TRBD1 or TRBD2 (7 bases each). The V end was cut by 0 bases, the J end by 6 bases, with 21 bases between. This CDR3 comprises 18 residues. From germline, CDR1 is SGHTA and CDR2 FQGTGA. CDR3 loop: CASSLTGQRGIAFNEQFF. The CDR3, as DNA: TGTGCCAGCAGCTTAACGGGACAGCGGGGAATTGCCTTCAATGAGCAGTTCTTC.

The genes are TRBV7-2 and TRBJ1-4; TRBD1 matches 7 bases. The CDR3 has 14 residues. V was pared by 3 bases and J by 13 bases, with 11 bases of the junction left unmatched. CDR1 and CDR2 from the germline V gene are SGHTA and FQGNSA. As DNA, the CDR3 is TGTGCCAGCAGCTTCGCGACAGGGACCCTGGCACTGTTTTTT. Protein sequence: CASSFATGTLALFF.

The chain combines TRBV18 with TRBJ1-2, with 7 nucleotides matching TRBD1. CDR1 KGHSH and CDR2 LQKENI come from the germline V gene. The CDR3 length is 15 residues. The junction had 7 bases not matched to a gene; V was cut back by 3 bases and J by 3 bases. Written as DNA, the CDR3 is TGTGCCAGCTCACCTGAGAGGCAGGGGGACTATGGCTACACCTTC. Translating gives CASSPERQGDYGYTF.